A selection of T cell receptor beta chains follows, all from one sample in a study of cytomegalovirus exposure and HLA in healthy donors. Sequenced by immunoSEQ multiplex PCR; TCRdb stores in-frame clones only, minus some. The sample consists of 170,000 or so clones, roughly 78% of them appearing once. Sequenced sample: PBMCs. The receptors stem from a boy younger than 18 in good health and CMV-seronegative. Both conserved end residues are part of each CDR3. A D gene is named only where the DNA matches it firmly. Size is stated for part of the rows, as once, few or many counts, or as a class when the clone is expanded.

d_call clone_size j_call v_call cdr3_aa cdr3_nt
- - TRBJ2-4 TRBV30 CAWSKDRAKNIQYF TGTGCCTGGAGTAAGGACAGAGCCAAAAACATTCAGTACTTC
TRBD2 - TRBJ2-7 TRBV7-2 CASSGAGTSGNYEQYF TGTGCCAGCAGCGGTGCCGGGACTAGCGGGAACTACGAGCAGTACTTC
TRBD1 - TRBJ1-2 TRBV10-3 CAISRGRGQENYGYTF TGTGCCATCTCTCGGGGCAGGGGGCAGGAAAACTATGGCTACACCTTC
TRBD2 - TRBJ2-2 TRBV11-2 CASSQLAGVGELFF TGTGCCAGCAGCCAACTAGCGGGAGTGGGAGAGCTGTTTTTT
- few TRBJ1-1 TRBV4-3 CASSQDQGGTEAFF TGCGCCAGCAGCCAAGATCAGGGAGGCACTGAAGCTTTCTTT
- - TRBJ1-5 TRBV19 CASSVDSRDQPQHF TGTGCCAGTAGTGTGGACAGCCGAGATCAGCCCCAGCATTTT
- once TRBJ1-2 TRBV5-4 CASSFHPVGINYGYTF TGTGCCAGCAGCTTCCACCCGGTGGGCATTAACTATGGCTACACCTTC
- - TRBJ1-1 TRBV25-1 CASSPPGNTEAFF TGTGCCAGCAGTCCCCCAGGGAACACTGAAGCTTTCTTT
TRBD1 - TRBJ1-1 TRBV7-6 CASSLFRTGMNTEAFF TGTGCCAGCAGCCTTTTTAGGACAGGGATGAACACTGAAGCTTTCTTT
TRBD2 - TRBJ2-7 TRBV27 CASSLSVLGLAGGPSPYEQYF TGTGCCAGCAGTTTATCGGTTTTGGGACTAGCGGGAGGGCCGTCCCCCTACGAGCAGTACTTC
TRBD1 few TRBJ2-1 TRBV28 CASSLLGGLRINEQFF TGTGCCAGCAGTTTATTAGGGGGCTTGCGGATTAATGAGCAGTTCTTC
- - TRBJ2-1 TRBV7-8 CASSLSGRYNEQFF TGTGCCAGCAGCTTATCCGGGAGATACAATGAGCAGTTCTTC
TRBD2 - TRBJ2-1 TRBV5-1 CASSMGLAGGLAPYNEQFF TGCGCCAGCAGCATGGGACTAGCGGGAGGGCTAGCTCCCTACAATGAGCAGTTCTTC
- - TRBJ1-1 TRBV27 CASSLVGGEAFF TGTGCCAGCAGTTTAGTTGGGGGCGAAGCTTTCTTT
TRBD2 - TRBJ2-7 TRBV5-4 CASSLDGGESYEQYF TGTGCCAGCAGCTTGGATGGGGGGGAATCCTACGAGCAGTACTTC
TRBD1 - TRBJ1-3 TRBV27 CASSSGRGVVAGNTIYF TGTGCCAGCAGTTCCGGCAGGGGGGTTGTAGCTGGAAACACCATATATTTT
- - TRBJ1-4 TRBV2 CASSTWEKLFF TGTGCCAGCAGTACTTGGGAAAAACTGTTTTTT
- few TRBJ1-5 TRBV7-9 CASSLGRDNQPQHF TGTGCCAGCAGCTTAGGGCGGGACAATCAGCCCCAGCATTTT
- - TRBJ2-1 TRBV7-9 CASSTRQLEQFF TGTGCCAGCAGCACCCGACAGCTTGAGCAGTTCTTC
- - TRBJ2-2 TRBV7-3 CASSLDRRGTGELFF TGTGCCAGCAGCTTAGACCGACGGGGCACCGGGGAGCTGTTTTTT
- - TRBJ1-4 TRBV6-4 CASRGVPALNEKLFF TGTGCCAGCAGGGGCGTCCCGGCCCTTAATGAAAAACTGTTTTTT
- - TRBJ1-5 TRBV4-2 CASSQGLERAPGGPQHF TGTGCCAGCAGCCAAGGCCTTGAGAGAGCGCCGGGTGGTCCCCAGCATTTT
TRBD2 - TRBJ2-5 TRBV5-1 CASSPERLAGAETQYF TGCGCCAGCAGCCCGGAACGACTAGCGGGGGCTGAGACCCAGTACTTC
- - TRBJ1-4 TRBV30 CAWRMAKRGEKLFF TGTGCCTGGAGGATGGCCAAAAGGGGGGAAAAACTGTTTTTT
- - TRBJ1-1 TRBV29-1 CSVPAVGGDTEAFF TGCAGCGTTCCTGCGGTAGGGGGAGACACTGAAGCTTTCTTT
- few TRBJ2-6 TRBV2 CASSAFSTGANVLTF TGTGCCAGCAGTGCTTTCAGTACCGGGGCCAACGTCCTGACTTTC
- - TRBJ2-1 TRBV19 CASSPHGGTRTNEQFF TGTGCCAGTAGTCCCCATGGAGGGACTCGTACCAATGAGCAGTTCTTC
- - TRBJ2-2 TRBV7-7 CASSESGANTGELFF TGTGCTAGCAGCGAGAGCGGAGCCAACACCGGGGAGCTGTTTTTT
- - TRBJ2-2 TRBV5-1 CASSSLGAVQNTGELFF TGCGCCAGCAGCTCCTTGGGGGCGGTCCAGAACACCGGGGAGCTGTTTTTT
TRBD2 once TRBJ2-5 TRBV29-1 CSVLAGGRETQYF TGCAGCGTTTTAGCGGGGGGGCGGGAGACCCAGTACTTC
- - TRBJ1-6 TRBV7-8 CASSLRESYNSPLHF TGTGCCAGCAGCTTACGAGAGAGCTATAATTCACCCCTCCACTTT
- - TRBJ1-3 TRBV5-1 CASSFTDGLSSGNTIYF TGCGCCAGCAGCTTCACCGACGGACTTAGCTCTGGAAACACCATATATTTT
- - TRBJ1-1 TRBV7-9 CASSFGGMNTEAFF TGTGCCAGCAGCTTCGGGGGAATGAACACTGAAGCTTTCTTT
- once TRBJ2-1 TRBV5-4 CASSFRGGREQFF TGTGCCAGCAGCTTTCGCGGTGGAAGGGAGCAGTTCTTC
- - TRBJ1-6 TRBV13 CASSLSTANSPLHF TGTGCCAGCAGCTTAAGTACAGCAAATTCACCCCTCCACTTT
TRBD2 - TRBJ2-1 TRBV7-3 CASSSGLAGVDEQFF TGTGCCAGCAGCTCGGGACTAGCGGGAGTCGATGAGCAGTTCTTC
TRBD2 - TRBJ2-3 TRBV18 CASTRRLAGGTDTQYF TGTGCCAGCACCAGGCGGCTAGCGGGAGGCACAGATACGCAGTATTTT
TRBD1 few TRBJ2-2 TRBV27 CASSLQGAWGTGELFF TGTGCCAGCAGTCTACAGGGGGCTTGGGGCACCGGGGAGCTGTTTTTT
- few TRBJ1-1 TRBV10-3 CAISLGGEAFF TGTGCCATCAGTCTAGGTGGTGAAGCTTTCTTT
- - TRBJ2-2 TRBV29-1 CSVPKPGQNTGELFF TGCAGCGTCCCGAAGCCGGGACAGAACACCGGGGAGCTGTTTTTT